The present TCR beta chain was sequenced within a study of T cell changes during pregnancy in multiple sclerosis. The CDR3 consists of 13 residues. Trimming took 4 bases from V and 5 from J; bases not matched to a gene: 3. Germline V lookup: CDR1 SEHNR, CDR2 FQNEAQ (reference sequence). The protocol was immunoSEQ multiplex PCR, while the TCRdb copy is restricted to in-frame clones and leaves out a portion. The sample records approximately 65,000 clones, 85% to 95% being singletons. About this clone: This may stem from a read error, because a much larger clone lies one nucleotide away.

The origin of this receptor is a female donor in good health, enrolled as a control in a pregnancy study. Sequenced here: CD8+ T cells from peripheral blood mononuclear cells, sampled in the third trimester of pregnancy. The rearrangement uses TRBV7-9 and TRBJ2-7; 9 bases map to TRBD1. Written as DNA, the CDR3 is TGTGCCAGCAGCTCGGACAGGGGCCACGAGCAGTACTTC. Translating gives CASSSDRGHEQYF.